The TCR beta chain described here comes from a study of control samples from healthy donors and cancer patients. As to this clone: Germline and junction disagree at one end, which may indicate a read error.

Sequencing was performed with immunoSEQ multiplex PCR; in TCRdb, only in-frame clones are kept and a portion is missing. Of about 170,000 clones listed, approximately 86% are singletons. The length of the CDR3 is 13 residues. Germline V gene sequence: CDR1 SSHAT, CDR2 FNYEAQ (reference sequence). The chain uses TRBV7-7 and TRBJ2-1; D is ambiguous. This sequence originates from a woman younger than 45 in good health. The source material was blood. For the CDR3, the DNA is TGTGCTAGCAGCTACCGTATCCGCAATGAGCAGTTCTTC. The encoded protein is CASSYRIRNEQFF.